The source of this T cell receptor (beta chain) is a study of cytomegalovirus exposure and HLA in healthy donors. Study findings and constraints: The classifier, whose performance was assessed in both the original and validation cohorts, reportedly diagnosed cytomegalovirus status with high specificity and sensitivity. Researchers counted around 180 TCR beta chains as cytomegalovirus-associated.

As regards this clone: Its antigen is undetermined.

Here immunoSEQ multiplex PCR was the method, and the copy in TCRdb shows in-frame clones only, minus some. This table holds about 130,000 clones, 88% found once. This CDR3 has 15 residues. V dropped 5 bases and J dropped 3; count of bases not matched to a gene: 8. Germline CDR1 is SGHTA and CDR2 is FQGNSA. The chain employs TRBV7-2 and TRBJ2-3; 7 bases line up with TRBD2. The clonotype originates from a young man in good health and CMV-seronegative. Sample: PBMCs. The CDR3 DNA reads TGTGCCAGCAGCCCATGGGGGGGGGATACAGATACGCAGTATTTT. It codes for CASSPWGGDTDTQYF.